The 32 T cell receptor beta chains listed next were all sequenced from one sample in a study of identical twins (dated by TCRdb to about 2016). To prepare the library, 5' RACE was applied. Reads for this sample came from an Illumina HiSeq 2000. TCRdb applied fastp at Q25 and MiXCR to the public reads, then kept only in-frame beta chains. A single entry per CDR3 protein holds the most common genes and DNA from its merged rows. The sample table shows 1.5 million or so distinct CDR3 sequences, and about 30% are seen once. The leading ten clones occupy about 0.27% of the sample. The source material was cord blood. These receptors originate from a newborn girl in good health.

The V and J genes are TRBV20-1 and TRBJ1-1; D is unresolved. V was pared by 3 bases and J by 0 bases, with 11 bases between. This CDR3 comprises 14 residues. Per the germline V gene, CDR1 is DFQATT and CDR2 is SNEGSKA (reference sequence). Written as DNA, the CDR3 is TGCAGTGCTAGTCGAGGGTCGATGAACACTGAAGCTTTCTTT. This gives the protein CSASRGSMNTEAFF.

This clonotype was picked up one time. The gene calls are TRBV19 and TRBJ2-7; D is undetermined. The CDR3 has 15 amino acids. V was shortened by 3 bases and J by 2 bases, with 14 bases between the two germline ends. Germline CDR1 is LNHDA and CDR2 is SQIVND (reference sequence). CDR3 in DNA: TGTGCCAGTAGTATTGGTAGGGTCTCCCCCTACGAGCAGTACTTC. Protein: CASSIGRVSPYEQYF.

The gene calls are TRBV5-6 and TRBJ2-2; D not resolved. The CDR3 consists of 12 residues. V lost 1 base and J lost 7, with 5 bases in between. Germline CDR1 reads SGHDT; CDR2 reads YYEEEE. In DNA form, the CDR3 reads TGTGCCAGCAGCTTGAAGGTCGGGGAGCTGTTTTTT. The encoded protein is CASSLKVGELFF.

This clonotype was seen a handful of times. This sequence joins TRBV20-1 and TRBJ2-7; tentatively, D is TRBD1 or TRBD2 (6 bases each). Germline V CDR1 and CDR2: DFQATT, SNEGSKA (reference sequence). This CDR3 has 13 residues. The V gene lost 6 bases and the J gene lost 4 bases, with 16 bases spanning the gap. Written as DNA, the CDR3 is TGCAGTGCCCCCGTCCGGGGGCGGTACGAGCAGTACTTC. As protein: CSAPVRGRYEQYF.

The chain recombines TRBV3-1 with TRBJ2-4; D unclear. CDR3 size: 16 residues. Trimming removed 5 bases from V and 0 bases from J, with 14 bases in between. Germline V lookup: CDR1 LGHDT, CDR2 YNNKEL (reference sequence). The CDR3 is CASSYQLSLAKNIQYF. Here the CDR3 DNA reads TGTGCCAGCAGCTACCAGCTGAGTCTAGCCAAAAACATTCAGTACTTC.

The rearrangement links TRBV24-1 to TRBJ2-3; D is possibly TRBD2 (5 bases). The V end was cut by 2 bases, the J end by 3 bases, with 17 bases between. Germline CDR1 and CDR2: KGHDR and SFDVKD. The CDR3 consists of 17 residues. The CDR3 protein is CATSDSTVGGATDTQYF. CDR3 nucleotide sequence: TGTGCCACCAGTGATTCCACGGTTGGAGGAGCAACAGATACGCAGTATTTT.

This chain joins TRBV20-1 and TRBJ2-1; TRBD2 aligns across 9 bases. The J call is uncertain, as TRBJ2-7 better fits the DNA end. This CDR3 has 17 amino acids. Germline lookup yields CDR1 DFQATT and CDR2 SNEGSKA (reference sequence). The CDR3 sequence: CSARGLAVMSSYNEQYF. The CDR3 DNA is TGCAGTGCTAGAGGACTAGCGGTCATGAGCTCCTACAATGAGCAGTACTTC.

V usage is TRBV12-3 or TRBV12-4 and J usage is TRBJ2-7; 8 nucleotides match TRBD2. This CDR3 has 14 amino acids. The V and J ends lost 6 bases and 4 bases, in that order; junction bases with no gene match: 8. CDR3 in DNA: TGTGCCAGCAGGCCAACCGGGACTAGGTACGAGCAGTACTTC. Protein sequence: CASRPTGTRYEQYF.

About this clonotype: Mismatch with germline at one junction end may stem from a read error. This rearrangement joins TRBV5-1 to TRBJ1-2, with no clear D. CDR1 and CDR2 (germline): SGHRS, YFSETQ. There are 13 residues in the CDR3. In nucleotides, the CDR3 is TGTGCCAGCAGCCCCGATGTAACGGCTGGCTACACCTTC. Protein sequence: CASSPDVTAGYTF.

V gene TRBV9 combines with J gene TRBJ2-7; possibly TRBD1 for D (6 bases). Between the trimmed V and J ends, which lost 0 bases and 4 bases, there was a span of 14 bases. CDR1 is SGDLS and CDR2 is YYNGEE in the germline V gene. The CDR3 extends over 15 amino acids. The CDR3 here is CASSVGWGPNYEQYF. In DNA form, the CDR3 reads TGTGCCAGCAGCGTAGGGTGGGGGCCAAATTACGAGCAGTACTTC.

This clonotype has a handful of counts. The chain joins TRBV6-1 to TRBJ2-7, with D perhaps matching TRBD1 (6 bases). Germline values: CDR1 MNHNS, CDR2 SASEGT. Trimming left V 0 bases short and J 5 bases short, with 20 bases between. The CDR3 runs 17 residues. The CDR3 region is CASSEAFLTSGANEQYF. CDR3 nucleotides: TGTGCCAGCAGTGAAGCGTTCTTGACGTCAGGGGCCAACGAGCAGTACTTC.

The chain recombines TRBV6-5 with TRBJ2-7, with D tentatively TRBD2 (5 bases). The CDR3 consists of 15 residues. Germline CDR1 and CDR2: MNHEY and SVGAGI. The V and J ends lost 6 bases and 6 bases respectively, with 21 bases between them. DNA for the CDR3: TGTGCCAGCAGCCGCACCCCAAGAACCGAGGGCGAGCAGTACTTC. It specifies CASSRTPRTEGEQYF.

The chain recombines TRBV5-6 with TRBJ1-1; possible D gene TRBD1, 6 bases. CDR3 length: 15 residues. Looked up from germline, CDR1 is SGHDT and CDR2 is YYEEEE. V lost 3 bases to trimming and J lost 0 bases, with 12 bases between them. The CDR3 sequence is CASSWRQAMNTEAFF. The CDR3 bases are TGTGCCAGCAGCTGGAGACAGGCGATGAACACTGAAGCTTTCTTT.

CDR3 protein: CASSLWPHNRLATSYEQYF. DNA for the CDR3: TGCGCCAGCAGCTTGTGGCCCCACAATCGACTAGCGACCTCCTACGAGCAGTACTTC. The genes are TRBV5-1 and TRBJ2-7; 8 bases map to TRBD2. The germline CDR1 and CDR2 sequences are SGHRS and YFSETQ. This CDR3 has 19 amino acids. J gave up 0 bases and V 1 base, and 15 bases lay outside the gene matches.

This clonotype was recorded a few times. V gene TRBV6-2 or TRBV6-3 combines with J gene TRBJ1-1; weak D call: TRBD1 (5 bases). Germline V gene sequence: CDR1 MNHEY, CDR2 SVGEGT. The V end was cut by 2 bases, the J end by 0 bases, with 10 bases between. CDR3 size: 15 residues. CDR3 residues: CASSYPSTVNTEAFF. CDR3 in DNA: TGTGCCAGCAGTTACCCCTCGACAGTGAACACTGAAGCTTTCTTT.

This clonotype has ten or more counts. The CDR3 is CASRGQGNYGYTF. The DNA of the CDR3 is TGTGCCAGCAGGGGACAGGGAAACTATGGCTACACCTTC. The chain employs TRBV12-3 or TRBV12-4 and TRBJ1-2; 9 bases map to TRBD1. Germline trimming cut 6 bases from V and 2 bases from J; bases unmatched to any gene: 1. The CDR3 length is 13 residues.

This clonotype was seen repeatedly, ten times or more. A junction boundary mismatches the germline segment, possibly from a read error. This chain connects TRBV7-2 to TRBJ2-1, with D unresolved. Matching the DNA end better, TRBJ2-7 makes the J call doubtful. CDR1 SGHTA and CDR2 FQGNSA come from the germline V gene. The CDR3 sequence is 13 residues long. As DNA, the CDR3 is TGCGCCAGCAGCTTGGTGGGCTACAACGAGCAGTACTTC. This encodes CASSLVGYNEQYF.

This clonotype appeared a few times. The CDR3, as DNA: TGCGCCAGCAGCCGAGGACTAGCGAAATACGAGCAGTACTTC. Translation gives CASSRGLAKYEQYF. The rearrangement uses TRBV4-1 and TRBJ2-4; TRBD2 matches at 9 bases. The J call may be in error: the DNA end matches TRBJ2-7 better. CDR1 MGHRA and CDR2 YSYEKL come from the germline V gene. The CDR3 length is 14 residues.

This clonotype was recorded a few times. The chain employs TRBV11-2 and TRBJ1-6; TRBD1 might be the D (6 bases). Per germline, CDR1 SGHAT and CDR2 FQNNGV. The CDR3 sequence is 16 residues long. Trimming shortened V by 3 bases and J by 3 bases, and 12 bases separated the two germline ends. Written as DNA, the CDR3 is TGTGCCAGCAGCTTGTCGGGACACAACTATAATTCACCCCTCCACTTT. Protein sequence: CASSLSGHNYNSPLHF.

This chain uses TRBV7-2 with TRBJ2-3; D is ambiguous. The CDR3 loop spans 14 amino acids. Trimming pared 2 bases from V and 0 bases from J, leaving 6 bases between. Germline CDR1 SGHTA, CDR2 FQGNSA. CDR3 sequence reads: CASSLWLSTDTQYF. In nucleotides, the CDR3 is TGTGCCAGCAGCTTATGGCTTAGCACAGATACGCAGTATTTT.

A note on this clonotype: One junction end disagrees with the germline gene, perhaps due to a read error. The CDR3 here is CASSFGLAGGRSYSEQFF. The CDR3 nucleotides are TGCGCCAGCAGCTTCGGACTAGCGGGGGGGCGCTCCTACAGTGAGCAGTTCTTC. This sequence joins TRBV5-1 and TRBJ2-1, with 15 bases matching TRBD2. The germline V gene encodes CDR1 SGHRS and CDR2 YFSETQ. This CDR3 region has 18 residues.

This clonotype was recorded a few times. The chain combines TRBV20-1 with TRBJ1-5; 9 bases are shared with TRBD1. The length of the CDR3 is 16 residues. With 3 bases clipped from V and 0 bases from J, the junction kept 6 bases outside the gene matches. Germline V gene lookup returns CDR1 DFQATT and CDR2 SNEGSKA (reference sequence). This CDR3 reads CSASWTGAYSNQPQHF. The CDR3 DNA reads TGCAGTGCTAGCTGGACAGGGGCATATAGCAATCAGCCCCAGCATTTT.

This clonotype has a handful of counts. The junction and the germline gene differ at one end; a read error may be behind it. V usage is TRBV27 and J usage is TRBJ1-2, with TRBD1 as a possible D gene (5 bases). Germline V lookup: CDR1 MNHEY, CDR2 SMNVEV (reference sequence). The CDR3 spans 14 residues. CDR3 sequence (DNA): TGTGCTAGCACCCCGAGGGGAGGAAGCTATGGCTACACCTTC. Protein sequence: CASTPRGGSYGYTF.

The chain employs TRBV20-1 and TRBJ1-5; TRBD1 might be the D (6 bases). Germline CDR1 reads DFQATT; CDR2 reads SNEGSKA (reference sequence). The CDR3 covers 16 residues. The germline V and J ends were trimmed by 3 bases and 0 bases, with 15 bases remaining between them. This chain's CDR3 is CSASRGQTFSNQPQHF. CDR3 sequence (DNA): TGCAGTGCTAGTCGGGGGCAGACTTTTAGCAATCAGCCCCAGCATTTT.

The chain has TRBV6-1 and TRBJ1-6; 7 nucleotides line up with TRBD1. V lost 4 bases and J lost 8; bases outside the gene matches: 5. This CDR3 spans 14 amino acids. Per the germline V gene, CDR1 is MNHNS and CDR2 is SASEGT. The CDR3 region is CASSVEGADSPLHF. CDR3 bases: TGTGCCAGCAGTGTCGAGGGGGCGGATTCACCCCTCCACTTT.

This clonotype was picked up a small number of times. The rearrangement uses TRBV20-1 and TRBJ2-7, with D perhaps matching TRBD1 (6 bases). CDR1 is DFQATT and CDR2 is SNEGSKA in the germline V gene (reference sequence). V lost 4 bases to trimming and J lost 2 bases, with 9 bases between them. The CDR3 is made up of 12 amino acids. CDR3 coding DNA: TGCAGTGCTACCGGGGACACCTACGAGCAGTACTTC. It is translated as CSATGDTYEQYF.

The sample holds a few counts of this clonotype. Here the CDR3 DNA reads TGTGCCAGCAGGAGGGCAGGGGGCTTCAATGGCTACACCTTC. Its translation: CASRRAGGFNGYTF. The V and J genes are TRBV9 and TRBJ1-2, with TRBD1 matching 8 bases. CDR3 length equals 14 residues. The trim removed 5 bases at V and 6 bases at J, leaving 9 bases unmatched. Per the germline V gene, CDR1 is SGDLS and CDR2 is YYNGEE.

The chain links TRBV7-2 to TRBJ1-5; the match to TRBD1 covers 9 bases. The CDR3 extends over 15 amino acids. Germline V lookup: CDR1 SGHTA, CDR2 FQGNSA. With V trimmed by 1 base and J by 6 bases, 4 bases remained unmatched. CDR3 protein: CASSLDRGPGQPQHF. The CDR3 DNA reads TGTGCCAGCAGCTTAGACAGGGGGCCGGGTCAGCCCCAGCATTTT.

The gene calls are TRBV6-1 and TRBJ1-6; a possible D gene is TRBD1 (5 bases). V lost 0 bases and J 4 bases, leaving 10 bases between the germline ends. Germline CDR1 MNHNS, CDR2 SASEGT. The CDR3 totals 16 residues. CDR3 loop: CASSEASRQYNSPLHF. The CDR3 DNA reads as TGTGCCAGCAGTGAAGCCTCTAGACAGTATAATTCACCCCTCCACTTT.

About this clonotype: A much larger clone lies one base from this, so it may be a read error. This chain connects TRBV5-1 to TRBJ2-1; TRBD1 might be the D (7 bases). The germline CDR1 and CDR2 sequences are SGHRS and YFSETQ. V shed 2 bases and J shed 6 bases, with 15 bases lying between them. This CDR3 has 15 amino acids. The CDR3 DNA sequence: TGCGCCAGCAGCTTTACTAGCAGGGGGGCCAATGAGCAGTTCTTC. Residues: CASSFTSRGANEQFF.

This clonotype was seen only a few times. The chain carries TRBV18 and TRBJ2-7; D is perhaps TRBD1 (5 bases). From germline, CDR1 is KGHSH and CDR2 LQKENI. V was cut by 3 bases and J by 3 bases, with 12 bases left in between. The CDR3 spans 14 residues. As DNA, the CDR3 is TGTGCCAGCTCACCGAAAAGGGGCTTCTACGAGCAGTACTTC. This sequence encodes CASSPKRGFYEQYF.

This clonotype was seen repeatedly, ten times or more. The V and J genes are TRBV29-1 and TRBJ1-1; possibly TRBD1 for D (5 bases). From germline, CDR1 is SQVTM and CDR2 ANQGSEA. The V end lost 7 bases, the J end lost 5 bases, and 11 bases lay between the germline ends. This CDR3 has 11 residues. In DNA, the CDR3 is TGCAGCGGGGGGTATTCGACTGAAGCTTTCTTT. This gives the protein CSGGYSTEAFF.